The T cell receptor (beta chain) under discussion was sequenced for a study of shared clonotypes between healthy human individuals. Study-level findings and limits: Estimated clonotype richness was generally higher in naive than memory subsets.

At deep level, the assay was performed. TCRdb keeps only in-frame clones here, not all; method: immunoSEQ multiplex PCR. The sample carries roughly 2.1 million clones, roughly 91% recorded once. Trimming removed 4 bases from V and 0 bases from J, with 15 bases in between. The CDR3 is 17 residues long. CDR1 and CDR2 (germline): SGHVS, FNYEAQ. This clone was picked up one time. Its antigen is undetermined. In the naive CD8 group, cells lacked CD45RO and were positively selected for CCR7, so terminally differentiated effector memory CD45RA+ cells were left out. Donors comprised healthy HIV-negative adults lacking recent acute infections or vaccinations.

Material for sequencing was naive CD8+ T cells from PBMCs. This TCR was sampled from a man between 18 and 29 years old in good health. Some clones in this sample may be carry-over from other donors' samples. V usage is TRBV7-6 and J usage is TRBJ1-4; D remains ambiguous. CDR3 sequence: CASSSPAEDATNEKLFF. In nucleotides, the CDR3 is TGTGCCAGCAGCTCCCCCGCGGAGGATGCAACTAATGAAAAACTGTTTTTT.